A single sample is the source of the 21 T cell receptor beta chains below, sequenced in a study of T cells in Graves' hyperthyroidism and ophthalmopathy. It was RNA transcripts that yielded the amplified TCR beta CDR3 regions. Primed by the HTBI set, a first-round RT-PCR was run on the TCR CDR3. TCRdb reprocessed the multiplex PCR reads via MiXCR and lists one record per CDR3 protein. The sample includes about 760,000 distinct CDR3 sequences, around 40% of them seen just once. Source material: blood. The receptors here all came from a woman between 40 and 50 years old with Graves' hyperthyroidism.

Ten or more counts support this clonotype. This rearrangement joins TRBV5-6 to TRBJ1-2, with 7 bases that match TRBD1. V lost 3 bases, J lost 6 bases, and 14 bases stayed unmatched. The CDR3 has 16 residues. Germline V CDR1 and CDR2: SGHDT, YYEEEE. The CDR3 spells CASSSFGTARANGYTF. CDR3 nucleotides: TGTGCCAGCAGCTCATTCGGGACAGCAAGGGCAAATGGCTACACCTTC.

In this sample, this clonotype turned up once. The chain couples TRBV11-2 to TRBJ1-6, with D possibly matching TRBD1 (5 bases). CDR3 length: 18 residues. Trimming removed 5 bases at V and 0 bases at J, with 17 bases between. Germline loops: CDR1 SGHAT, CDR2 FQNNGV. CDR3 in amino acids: CASSPPTAHSSYNSPLHF. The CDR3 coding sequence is TGTGCCAGCAGCCCCCCGACAGCCCACAGCTCCTATAATTCACCCCTCCACTTT. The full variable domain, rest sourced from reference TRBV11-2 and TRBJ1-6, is EAGVAQSPRYKIIEKRQSVAFWCNPISGHATLYWYQQILGQGPKLLIQFQNNGVVDDSQLPKDRFSAERLKGVDSTLKIQPAKLEDSAVYLCASSPPTAHSSYNSPLHFGNGTRLTVT.

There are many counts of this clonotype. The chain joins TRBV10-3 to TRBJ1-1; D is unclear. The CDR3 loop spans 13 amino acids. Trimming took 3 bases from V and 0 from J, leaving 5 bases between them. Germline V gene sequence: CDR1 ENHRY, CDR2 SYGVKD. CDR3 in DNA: TGTGCCATCAGTGACGGACTGAACACTGAAGCTTTCTTT. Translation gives CAISDGLNTEAFF.

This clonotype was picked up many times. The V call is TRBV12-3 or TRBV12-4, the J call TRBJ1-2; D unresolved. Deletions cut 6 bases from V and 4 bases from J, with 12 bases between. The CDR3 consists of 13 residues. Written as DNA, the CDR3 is TGTGCCAGCAGCCCGGACGGACCCTATGGCTACACCTTC. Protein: CASSPDGPYGYTF.

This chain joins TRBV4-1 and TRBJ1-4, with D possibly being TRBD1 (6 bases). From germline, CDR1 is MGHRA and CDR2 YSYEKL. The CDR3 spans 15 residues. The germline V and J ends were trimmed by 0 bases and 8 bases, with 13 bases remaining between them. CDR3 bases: TGCGCCAGCAGCCAAGACAGGGGAGAGGAAGAAAAACTGTTTTTT. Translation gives CASSQDRGEEEKLFF.

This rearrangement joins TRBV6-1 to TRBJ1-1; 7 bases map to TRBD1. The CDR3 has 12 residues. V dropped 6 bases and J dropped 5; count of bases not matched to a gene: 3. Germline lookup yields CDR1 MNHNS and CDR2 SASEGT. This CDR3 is CASRDRATEAFF. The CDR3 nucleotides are TGTGCCAGCAGAGACAGGGCGACTGAAGCTTTCTTT.

Here the CDR3 DNA reads TGTGCCAGCAGTTACTCTGTCGGGGAGATAGAGACCCAGTACTTC. Amino acid sequence: CASSYSVGEIETQYF. J is TRBJ2-5 and V is TRBV6-6, with D possibly being TRBD2 (5 bases). Trimming removed 0 bases at V and 4 bases at J, with 12 bases between. The CDR3 is 15 residues long. Germline-derived CDR1 and CDR2 are MNHNY and SVGAGI (reference sequence).

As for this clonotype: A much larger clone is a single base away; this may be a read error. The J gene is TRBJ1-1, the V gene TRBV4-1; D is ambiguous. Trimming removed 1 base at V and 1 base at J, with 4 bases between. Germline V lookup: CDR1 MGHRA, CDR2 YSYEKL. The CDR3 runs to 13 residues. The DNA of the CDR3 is TGCGCCAGCAGCCAAGCCAGGAACACTGAAGCTTTCTTT. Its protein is CASSQARNTEAFF.

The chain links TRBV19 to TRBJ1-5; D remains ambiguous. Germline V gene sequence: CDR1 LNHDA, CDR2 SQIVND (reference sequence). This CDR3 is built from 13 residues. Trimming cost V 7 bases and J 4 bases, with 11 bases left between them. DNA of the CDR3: TGTGCCAGTAATTGGGCGGCAAATCAGCCCCAGCATTTT. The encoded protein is CASNWAANQPQHF.

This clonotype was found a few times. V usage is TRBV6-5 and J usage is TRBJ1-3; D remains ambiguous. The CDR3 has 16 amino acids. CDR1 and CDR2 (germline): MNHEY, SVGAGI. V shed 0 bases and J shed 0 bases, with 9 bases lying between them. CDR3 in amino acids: CASSYSRAVSGNTIYF. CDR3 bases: TGTGCCAGCAGTTACTCGAGGGCCGTCTCTGGAAACACCATATATTTT.

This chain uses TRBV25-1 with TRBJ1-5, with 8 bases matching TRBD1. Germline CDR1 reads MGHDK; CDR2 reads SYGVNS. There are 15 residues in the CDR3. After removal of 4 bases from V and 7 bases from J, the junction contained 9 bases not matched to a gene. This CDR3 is CASSGGTGADQPQHF. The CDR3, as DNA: TGTGCCAGCAGTGGGGGGACAGGCGCGGACCAGCCCCAGCATTTT.

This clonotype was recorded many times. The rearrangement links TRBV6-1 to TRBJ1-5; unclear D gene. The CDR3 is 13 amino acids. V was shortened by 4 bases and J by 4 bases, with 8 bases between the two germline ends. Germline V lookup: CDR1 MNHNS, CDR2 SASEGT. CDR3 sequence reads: CASSGTANQPQHF. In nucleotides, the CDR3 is TGTGCCAGCAGTGGGACGGCTAATCAGCCCCAGCATTTT.

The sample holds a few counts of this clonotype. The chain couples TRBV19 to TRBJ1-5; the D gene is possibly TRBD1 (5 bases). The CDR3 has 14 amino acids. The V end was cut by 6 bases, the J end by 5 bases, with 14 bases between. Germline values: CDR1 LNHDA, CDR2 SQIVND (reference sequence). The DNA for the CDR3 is TGTGCCAGTAGCCCGGACACCAGAGATCAGCCCCAGCATTTT. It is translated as CASSPDTRDQPQHF. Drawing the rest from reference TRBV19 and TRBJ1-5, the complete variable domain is DGGITQSPKYLFRKEGQNVTLSCEQNLNHDAMYWYRQDPGQGLRLIYYSQIVNDFQKGDIAEGYSVSREKKESFPLTVTSAQKNPTAFYLCASSPDTRDQPQHFGDGTRLSIL.

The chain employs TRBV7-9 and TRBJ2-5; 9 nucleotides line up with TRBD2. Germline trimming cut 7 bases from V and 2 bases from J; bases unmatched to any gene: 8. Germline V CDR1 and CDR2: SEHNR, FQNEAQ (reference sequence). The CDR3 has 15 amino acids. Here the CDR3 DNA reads TGTGCCAGCACCCCGGTAGCGGGAGCACAAGAGACCCAGTACTTC. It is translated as CASTPVAGAQETQYF.

The CDR3 DNA follows: TGTGCCAGCAGTCCCCACCTAGGGGAGCTGTTTTTT. Its protein product is CASSPHLGELFF. V usage is TRBV28 and J usage is TRBJ2-2; D not certain. CDR1 MDHEN and CDR2 SYDVKM come from the germline V gene. The CDR3 length is 12 residues. V shed 5 bases and J shed 8 bases, with 9 bases lying between them.

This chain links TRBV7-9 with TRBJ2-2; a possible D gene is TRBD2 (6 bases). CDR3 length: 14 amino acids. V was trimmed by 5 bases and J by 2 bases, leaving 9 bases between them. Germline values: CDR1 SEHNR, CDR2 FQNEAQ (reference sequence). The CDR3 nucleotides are TGTGCCAGCAGCGGCGGGGTAAACACCGGGGAGCTGTTTTTT. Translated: CASSGGVNTGELFF.

The CDR3, as DNA: TGTGCCACCAGCGCTCAATACAGGGGAACTAATGAAAAACTGTTTTTT. It encodes CATSAQYRGTNEKLFF. The chain joins TRBV15 to TRBJ1-4, with TRBD1 identical over 7 bases. CDR3 length: 16 residues. After removal of 5 bases from V and 1 base from J, the junction contained 7 bases not matched to a gene. In germline, CDR1 is LNHNV, CDR2 YYDKDF (reference sequence). Drawing the rest from reference TRBV15 and TRBJ1-4, the complete variable domain is DAMVIQNPRYQVTQFGKPVTLSCSQTLNHNVMYWYQQKSSQAPKLLFHYYDKDFNNEADTPDNFQSRRPNTSFCFLDIRSPGLGDTAMYLCATSAQYRGTNEKLFFGSGTQLSVL.

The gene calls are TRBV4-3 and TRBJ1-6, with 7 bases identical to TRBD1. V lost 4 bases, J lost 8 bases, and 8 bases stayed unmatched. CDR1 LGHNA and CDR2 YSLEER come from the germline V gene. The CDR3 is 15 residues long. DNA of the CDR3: TGCGCCAGCAGCCCCGAGGGCAGGGGGGATTCACCCCTCCACTTT. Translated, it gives CASSPEGRGDSPLHF.

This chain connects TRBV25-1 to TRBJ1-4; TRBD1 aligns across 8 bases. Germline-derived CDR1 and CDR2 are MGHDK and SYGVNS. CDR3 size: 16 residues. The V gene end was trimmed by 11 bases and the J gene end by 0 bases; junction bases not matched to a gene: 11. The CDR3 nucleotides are TGTGCCTGGAGCCGGGACAGGATTGCAACTAATGAAAAACTGTTTTTT. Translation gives CAWSRDRIATNEKLFF.

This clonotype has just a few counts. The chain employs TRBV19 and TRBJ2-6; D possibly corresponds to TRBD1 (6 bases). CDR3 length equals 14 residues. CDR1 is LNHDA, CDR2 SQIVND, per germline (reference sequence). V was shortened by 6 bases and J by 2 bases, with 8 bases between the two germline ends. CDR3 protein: CASRTGPGANVLTF. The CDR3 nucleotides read TGTGCCAGTAGAACAGGGCCTGGGGCCAACGTCCTGACTTTC.

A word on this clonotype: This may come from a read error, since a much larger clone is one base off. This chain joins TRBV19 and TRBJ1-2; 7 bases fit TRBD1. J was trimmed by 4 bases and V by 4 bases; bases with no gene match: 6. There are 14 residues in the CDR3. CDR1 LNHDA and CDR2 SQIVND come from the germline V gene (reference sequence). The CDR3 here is CASSTRDSRYGYTF. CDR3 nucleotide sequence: TGTGCCAGTAGTACCCGGGACAGCCGCTATGGCTACACCTTC.